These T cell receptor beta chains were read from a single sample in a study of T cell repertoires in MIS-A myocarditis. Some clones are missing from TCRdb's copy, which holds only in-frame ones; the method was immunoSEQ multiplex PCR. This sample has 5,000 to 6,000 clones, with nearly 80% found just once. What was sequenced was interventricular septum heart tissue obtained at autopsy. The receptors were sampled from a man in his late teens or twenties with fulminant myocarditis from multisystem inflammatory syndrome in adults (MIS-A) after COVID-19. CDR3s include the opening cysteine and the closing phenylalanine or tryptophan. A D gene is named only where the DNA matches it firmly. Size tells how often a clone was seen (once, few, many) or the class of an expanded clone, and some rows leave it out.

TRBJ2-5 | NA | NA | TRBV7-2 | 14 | CASSLQAIQETQYF | TGTGCCAGCAGCCTACAGGCCATACAAGAGACCCAGTACTTC
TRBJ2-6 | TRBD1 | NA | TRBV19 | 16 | CASRNGQASGANVLTF | TGTGCCAGTAGGAACGGACAGGCCTCTGGGGCCAACGTCCTGACTTTC
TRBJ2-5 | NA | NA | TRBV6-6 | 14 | CASSYSGDGETQYF | TGTGCCAGCAGTTACTCGGGGGACGGGGAGACCCAGTACTTC
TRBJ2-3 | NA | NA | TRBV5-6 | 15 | CASSLWGAPTDTQYF | TGTGCCAGCAGCTTGTGGGGGGCCCCCACAGATACGCAGTATTTT
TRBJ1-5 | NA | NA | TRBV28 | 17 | CASSLLDSTYSNQPQHF | TGTGCCAGCAGTTTATTGGACAGCACTTATAGCAATCAGCCCCAGCATTTT
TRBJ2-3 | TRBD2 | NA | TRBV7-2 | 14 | CASSRNSGGDTQYF | TGTGCCAGCAGCCGTAATAGCGGGGGAGATACGCAGTATTTT
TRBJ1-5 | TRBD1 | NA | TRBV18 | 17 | CASSRNRGPGSNQPQHF | TGTGCCAGCTCACGAAACAGGGGGCCGGGAAGCAATCAGCCCCAGCATTTT
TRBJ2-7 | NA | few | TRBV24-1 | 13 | CATSKGRYYEQYF | TGTGCCACCAGTAAAGGCCGTTACTACGAGCAGTACTTC
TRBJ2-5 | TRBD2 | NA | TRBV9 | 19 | CASSGGDEIAGVIRETQYF | TGTGCCAGCAGCGGGGGGGACGAGATAGCGGGAGTAATCAGGGAGACCCAGTACTTC
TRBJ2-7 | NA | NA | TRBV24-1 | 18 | CATSDSRDRNYPFYEQYF | TGTGCCACCAGTGATTCGCGGGACAGAAATTACCCCTTTTACGAGCAGTACTTC
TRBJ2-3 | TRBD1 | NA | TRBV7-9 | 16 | CASGFPDRGHTDTQYF | TGTGCCAGCGGCTTCCCCGACAGGGGGCACACAGATACGCAGTATTTT
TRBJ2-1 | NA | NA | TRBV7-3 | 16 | CASSLNPTPTRNEQFF | TGTGCCAGCAGCTTAAATCCGACCCCTACGCGAAATGAGCAGTTCTTC
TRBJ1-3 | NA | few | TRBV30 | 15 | CACHQAEDRGNTIYF | TGTGCCTGTCACCAAGCCGAGGACAGAGGAAACACCATATATTTT
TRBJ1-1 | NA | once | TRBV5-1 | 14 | CASSLTGTHTEAFF | TGCGCCAGCAGCTTGACCGGGACGCACACTGAAGCTTTCTTT
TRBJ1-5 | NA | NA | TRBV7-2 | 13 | CASSPESGRPQHF | TGTGCCAGCAGCCCCGAGTCCGGCCGCCCCCAGCATTTT
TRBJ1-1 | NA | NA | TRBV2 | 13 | CASRAEVPTEAFF | TGTGCCAGCAGAGCGGAGGTCCCCACTGAAGCTTTCTTT
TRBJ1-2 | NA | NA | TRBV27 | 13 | CASSLEGPYGYTF | TGTGCCAGCAGTTTAGAGGGGCCCTATGGCTACACCTTC
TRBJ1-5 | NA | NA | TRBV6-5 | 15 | CASISGFQDYQPQHF | TGTGCCAGCATTTCGGGTTTTCAGGATTATCAGCCCCAGCATTTT
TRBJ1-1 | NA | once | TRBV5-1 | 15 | CASSLAVGGTTEAFF | TGCGCCAGCAGCTTGGCCGTAGGTGGGACCACTGAAGCTTTCTTT
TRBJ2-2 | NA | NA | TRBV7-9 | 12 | CASSHLNGELFF | TGTGCCAGCAGCCACCTGAACGGGGAGCTGTTTTTT
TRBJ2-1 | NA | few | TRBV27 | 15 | CASVSRGAFLCEQFF | TGTGCCAGCGTTTCCCGGGGGGCTTTTTTGTGTGAGCAGTTCTTC
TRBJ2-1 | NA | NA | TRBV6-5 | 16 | CASSYRQSISNNEQFF | TGTGCCAGCAGTTACCGACAGTCTATTTCTAACAATGAGCAGTTCTTC
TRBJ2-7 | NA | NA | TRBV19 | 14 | CASSIDLKGYEQYF | TGTGCCAGTAGTATAGATCTTAAGGGGTACGAGCAGTACTTC
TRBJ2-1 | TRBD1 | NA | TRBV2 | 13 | CASNLGQGNEQFF | TGTGCCAGCAACCTGGGACAGGGTAATGAGCAGTTCTTC
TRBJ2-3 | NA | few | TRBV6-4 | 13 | CASSDGVADTQYF | TGTGCCAGCAGTGACGGGGTGGCAGATACGCAGTATTTT